Each of the 22 T cell receptor beta chains below was sequenced from the same sample in a study of graft-versus-host responses after intestinal transplantation. Here immunoSEQ multiplex PCR was the method, and the copy in TCRdb shows in-frame clones only, minus some. The sample yields about 40,000 clones, 75% to 95% seen once. Sample: PBMCs, taken 300 to 330 days after intestinal transplant. These receptors came from a human patient who received an intestinal transplant, so some T cells may come from the graft donor.

The chain carries TRBV13 and TRBJ1-6; 9 bases align to TRBD1. J lost 0 bases, V lost 6 bases, and 9 bases had no gene match. CDR1 PRHDT and CDR2 FYEKMQ come from the germline V gene (reference sequence). This CDR3 region has 18 residues. The CDR3 bases are TGTGCCAGCAGTCTTAACGACAGGGGGAGCTCCTATAATTCACCCCTCCACTTT. It encodes CASSLNDRGSSYNSPLHF.

V usage is TRBV19 and J usage is TRBJ1-2, with D unclear. The germline V gene has CDR1 LNHDA and CDR2 SQIVND (reference sequence). Deletions cut 1 base from V and 4 bases from J, with 7 bases between. The CDR3 is 13 amino acids. The CDR3 protein is CASSIGGSYGYTF. In DNA, the CDR3 is TGTGCCAGTAGTATAGGCGGATCCTATGGCTACACCTTC.

The rearrangement joins TRBV25-1 to TRBJ2-6; the match to TRBD1 covers 7 bases. Trimming removed 5 bases from V and 2 bases from J; junction bases left unmatched: 6. This CDR3 region has 16 residues. CDR1 is MGHDK and CDR2 is SYGVNS in the germline V gene. The CDR3 DNA reads as TGTGCCAGCAGTCCCGACAGGGCCCCTGGGGCCAACGTCCTGACTTTC. Translated, it gives CASSPDRAPGANVLTF.

The gene calls are TRBV4-1 and TRBJ2-7; the match to TRBD1 covers 8 bases. V lost 2 bases, J lost 3 bases, and 6 bases stayed unmatched. Looked up from germline, CDR1 is MGHRA and CDR2 is YSYEKL. CDR3 size: 15 residues. The CDR3 region has the DNA TGCGCCAGCAGCCAAATTTTAGACAGGGGCTACGAGCAGTACTTC. Its protein is CASSQILDRGYEQYF.

The chain uses TRBV5-1 and TRBJ2-3, with 9 bases aligning to TRBD2. Germline CDR1 is SGHRS and CDR2 is YFSETQ. J lost 4 bases, V lost 4 bases, and 7 bases had no gene match. This CDR3 is built from 15 residues. The CDR3 loop reads CASSLSGRGADTQYF. CDR3 nucleotide sequence: TGCGCCAGCAGCCTTAGCGGGAGAGGGGCAGATACGCAGTATTTT.

This chain joins TRBV7-6 and TRBJ2-5, with TRBD1 matching over 7 bases. The germline V gene encodes CDR1 SGHVS and CDR2 FNYEAQ. Trimming cost V 5 bases and J 3 bases; bases outside gene matches: 21. The CDR3 is made up of 19 amino acids. The DNA for the CDR3 is TGTGCCAGCAGCCGACACGGCCCACTACGGGACAGATATGAAGAGACCCAGTACTTC. It encodes CASSRHGPLRDRYEETQYF.

The chain employs TRBV18 and TRBJ2-1; 10 nucleotides align to TRBD2. V lost 4 bases to trimming and J lost 9 bases; unmatched junction nucleotides: 15. The CDR3 sequence is 17 residues long. Germline V gene data show CDR1 as KGHSH and CDR2 as LQKENI. DNA for the CDR3: TGTGCCAGCTCACAACTCCCAGCTAGCGGGAGTTTAAGTGAGCAGTTCTTC. Its translation is CASSQLPASGSLSEQFF.

CDR3 sequence reads: CASSYSPQGFSYEQYF. As DNA, the CDR3 is TGTGCCAGCAGTTACTCGCCCCAGGGATTCTCCTACGAGCAGTACTTC. The V and J genes are TRBV6-5 and TRBJ2-7; D may be TRBD1 (5 bases). The CDR3 runs 16 residues. Germline lookup yields CDR1 MNHEY and CDR2 SVGAGI. V was cut by 0 bases and J by 0 bases, with 12 bases left in between.

The chain joins TRBV6-8 to TRBJ2-7, with 9 bases that match TRBD1. This CDR3 comprises 14 residues. Trimming removed 7 bases from V and 3 bases from J; junction bases left unmatched: 7. Germline V lookup: CDR1 MNHGY, CDR2 SAAAGT. In DNA, the CDR3 is TGTGCCAGCACCCCCGGGACAGGGTTCTACGAGCAGTACTTC. This codes for CASTPGTGFYEQYF.

The chain couples TRBV4-1 to TRBJ1-2, with D possibly being TRBD1 (5 bases). Trimming cost V 2 bases and J 4 bases, with 8 bases left between them. This CDR3 is 13 amino acids long. Germline V gives CDR1 MGHRA, CDR2 YSYEKL. CDR3 in amino acids: CASSQRDGYGYTF. The CDR3 DNA reads as TGCGCCAGCAGCCAACGGGACGGCTATGGCTACACCTTC.

The J gene is TRBJ2-5, the V gene TRBV4-1; the D gene is possibly TRBD1 (5 bases). CDR1 and CDR2 from the germline V gene are MGHRA and YSYEKL. There are 16 residues in the CDR3. V lost 0 bases to trimming and J lost 5 bases, with 16 bases between them. CDR3 protein: CASSQEGAGEGETQYF. The CDR3 coding sequence is TGCGCCAGCAGCCAAGAAGGGGCAGGCGAAGGGGAGACCCAGTACTTC.

The rearrangement uses TRBV9 and TRBJ2-2; the D gene is possibly TRBD1 (6 bases). The V gene's germline CDR1 is SGDLS and CDR2 YYNGEE. The V gene lost 0 bases and the J gene lost 7 bases, with 16 bases spanning the gap. The CDR3 totals 16 residues. The CDR3: CASSVEGEVWDGELFF. The CDR3 DNA reads TGTGCCAGCAGCGTAGAGGGGGAAGTGTGGGACGGGGAGCTGTTTTTT.

This chain joins TRBV13 and TRBJ2-3, with no clear D. CDR1 PRHDT and CDR2 FYEKMQ come from the germline V gene (reference sequence). V was shortened by 0 bases and J by 0 bases, with 7 bases between the two germline ends. The CDR3 loop spans 15 amino acids. CDR3 DNA sequence: TGTGCCAGCAGCTTAGGAGGGCTTAGCACAGATACGCAGTATTTT. This gives the protein CASSLGGLSTDTQYF. Using reference TRBV13 and TRBJ2-3 for the parts outside the CDR3, the full variable domain is AAGVIQSPRHLIKEKRETATLKCYPIPRHDTVYWYQQGPGQDPQFLISFYEKMQSDKGSIPDRFSAQQFSDYHSELNMSSLELGDSALYFCASSLGGLSTDTQYFGPGTRLTVL.

The chain links TRBV13 to TRBJ2-7; 7 bases fit TRBD1. This CDR3 spans 14 amino acids. The trim removed 3 bases at V and 3 bases at J, leaving 5 bases unmatched. Germline V lookup: CDR1 PRHDT, CDR2 FYEKMQ (reference sequence). CDR3 nucleotide sequence: TGTGCCAGCAGCTTGAGGGGGCAGGGCTACGAGCAGTACTTC. Its protein product is CASSLRGQGYEQYF.

The V and J genes are TRBV7-3 and TRBJ2-3, with TRBD1 matching over 8 bases. Germline V lookup: CDR1 SGHTA, CDR2 FQGTGA. Germline trimming cut 4 bases from V and 9 bases from J; bases unmatched to any gene: 9. This CDR3 comprises 14 residues. CDR3 in DNA: TGTGCCAGCAGCTCTGGGACAGGTGGAGAAACGCAGTATTTT. This codes for CASSSGTGGETQYF.

The chain couples TRBV2 to TRBJ2-1, with D uncertain. The CDR3 covers 15 residues. The V gene lost 7 bases and the J gene lost 3 bases, with 16 bases spanning the gap. The germline CDR1 and CDR2 sequences are SNHLY and FYNNEI. DNA of the CDR3: TGTGCCAGCAAGTGGTCCCCCGATAACTACAATGAGCAGTTCTTC. Translating it yields CASKWSPDNYNEQFF.

The chain couples TRBV7-3 to TRBJ1-5, with 7 bases matching TRBD1. With 1 base clipped from V and 7 bases from J, the junction kept 1 base outside the gene matches. Germline loops: CDR1 SGHTA, CDR2 FQGTGA. CDR3 length: 13 residues. CDR3 sequence reads: CASSLNRGQPQHF. The CDR3, as DNA: TGTGCCAGCAGCTTAAACAGGGGACAGCCCCAGCATTTT.

The CDR3 DNA reads as TGTGCCAGGGGGACAGAGACCTACGAGCAGTACTTC. Its protein product is CARGTETYEQYF. J is TRBJ2-5 and V is TRBV19; 7 bases map to TRBD1. The DNA matches TRBJ2-7 better at its end, which makes the J call doubtful. This CDR3 has 12 residues. Germline CDR1 LNHDA, CDR2 SQIVND (reference sequence).

V and J are TRBV29-1 and TRBJ2-2; 9 positions match TRBD1. The CDR3 contains 15 residues. Germline assignment: CDR1 SQVTM and CDR2 ANQGSEA. J was trimmed by 5 bases and V by 0 bases; bases with no gene match: 4. CDR3 amino acids: CSVEDRTGVTGELFF. CDR3 sequence (DNA): TGCAGCGTTGAAGATCGGACAGGGGTAACCGGGGAGCTGTTTTTT.

The chain is built from TRBV6-1 and TRBJ1-6; no reliable D call. This CDR3 is 15 amino acids long. The V and J ends lost 2 bases and 6 bases respectively, with 11 bases between them. Germline lookup yields CDR1 MNHNS and CDR2 SASEGT. In nucleotides, the CDR3 is TGTGCCAGCAGTGAAAAGGCAGGTCTTAATTCACCCCTCCACTTT. Its translation is CASSEKAGLNSPLHF.

This chain links TRBV10-3 with TRBJ1-2, with TRBD1 matching 10 bases. V gave up 10 bases and J gave up 5 bases; unmatched junction bases: 7. The CDR3 has 13 residues. In germline, CDR1 is ENHRY, CDR2 SYGVKD. The CDR3 spells CATSGTGDYGYTF. CDR3 sequence (DNA): TGTGCCACCTCCGGGACAGGGGATTATGGCTACACCTTC.

The chain uses TRBV29-1 and TRBJ2-3, with 10 nucleotides matching TRBD1. Germline-derived CDR1 and CDR2 are SQVTM and ANQGSEA. The length of the CDR3 is 13 residues. J lost 6 bases, V lost 6 bases, and 6 bases had no gene match. CDR3 DNA: TGCAGCGTAACCGGACAGGGGGGGGATACGCAGTATTTT. This codes for CSVTGQGGDTQYF.